The subject of this entry is one T cell receptor beta chain. The V and J ends lost 4 bases and 11 bases respectively, with 11 bases between them. The CDR3 extends over 12 amino acids. In germline, CDR1 is MDHEN, CDR2 SYDVKM. Libraries were prepared by immunoSEQ multiplex PCR; TCRdb keeps only in-frame clonotypes and omits some of them. Among around 150,000 clones listed, about 90% were seen once. This sample is part of a study of control samples from healthy donors and cancer patients. This TCR came from a man under 40 in good health. The sequenced sample was blood. This chain connects TRBV28 to TRBJ1-4; the D is unclear. CDR3: CASSSARRKLFF. Written as DNA, the CDR3 is TGTGCCAGCAGTTCGGCCCGGAGGAAACTGTTTTTT.